These 28 T cell receptor beta chains came from one sample sequenced in a study of CD8+CD57+ T cells in acquired aplastic anemia. Patients sequenced had flow cytometry evidence of CD8+CD57+ cell expansion. Genomic DNA constituted the template upon which TCR beta VDJ and CDR3 profiling was performed. MiXCR, applied by TCRdb to the reads, yields one record per CDR3 protein. Seen here are 450,000 to 600,000 distinct CDR3 sequences, under 40% observed once, and the top ten hold 0.82%. The source material was sorted CD4+, CD8+, or CD8+CD57+ T cells (not recorded which) from PBMCs. These receptors were collected from a human donor with aplastic anemia.

CDR3 sequence: CATSRDAGDEQYF. DNA for the CDR3: TGTGCCACCAGCAGAGACGCAGGGGACGAGCAGTACTTC. The chain recombines TRBV15 with TRBJ2-7; D is possibly TRBD1 (6 bases). The V and J ends lost 0 bases and 5 bases respectively, with 8 bases between them. Germline CDR1 is LNHNV and CDR2 is YYDKDF (reference sequence). The CDR3 is 13 residues long.

J is TRBJ1-1 and V is TRBV10-3; possible D gene TRBD1, 5 bases. This CDR3 comprises 14 residues. Per germline, CDR1 ENHRY and CDR2 SYGVKD. V lost 7 bases and J 4 bases, leaving 16 bases between the germline ends. This CDR3 is CAIMGTGGSTEAFF. As DNA, the CDR3 is TGTGCCATCATGGGTACCGGGGGGAGCACTGAAGCTTTCTTT.

This chain uses TRBV11-1 with TRBJ2-1; D ambiguous. Germline loops: CDR1 SGHAT, CDR2 FQDESV (reference sequence). This CDR3 spans 16 amino acids. V was shortened by 5 bases and J by 6 bases, with 20 bases between the two germline ends. CDR3 nucleotides: TGTGCCAGCAGCGCCTATCGGACCCCAGCTGGCAATGAGCAGTTCTTC. It encodes CASSAYRTPAGNEQFF. Variable domain in full (rest from reference TRBV11-1 and TRBJ2-1): EAEVAQSPRYKITEKSQAVAFWCDPISGHATLYWYRQILGQGPELLVQFQDESVVDDSQLPKDRFSAERLKGVDSTLKIQPAELGDSAMYLCASSAYRTPAGNEQFFGPGTRLTVL.

The chain combines TRBV7-2 with TRBJ2-5; 14 bases agree with TRBD2. Per germline, CDR1 SGHTA and CDR2 FQGNSA. This CDR3 spans 16 amino acids. The trim removed 5 bases at V and 2 bases at J, leaving 4 bases unmatched. The CDR3 DNA reads as TGTGCCAGCAGCCGCAGACTAGCGGGGGGGCAAGAGACCCAGTACTTC. This codes for CASSRRLAGGQETQYF.

To note about this clonotype: Without the conserved terminal phenylalanine or tryptophan, this CDR3 likely stems from a read error. V usage is TRBV7-6 and J usage is TRBJ2-2; D gene uncertain. Germline V gene data show CDR1 as SGHVS and CDR2 as FNYEAQ. This CDR3 comprises 13 residues. The CDR3 DNA reads as TGCGCCAGCGAGAGCGCGAACACCGGGGAGCTGTTTTTG. Translation gives CASESANTGELFL.

The chain couples TRBV7-3 to TRBJ2-3; no reliable D call. There are 14 residues in the CDR3. The germline V gene has CDR1 SGHTA and CDR2 FQGTGA. The V end lost 5 bases, the J end lost 1 base, and 10 bases lay between the germline ends. The DNA for the CDR3 is TGTGCCAGCAGCCGAATTTCCCGCACAGATACGCAGTATTTT. Translated: CASSRISRTDTQYF.

This clonotype was counted ten times or more. The chain employs TRBV19 and TRBJ1-1; the D is unclear. The germline V gene has CDR1 LNHDA and CDR2 SQIVND (reference sequence). CDR3 size: 13 residues. Trimming took 3 bases from V and 1 from J, leaving 6 bases between them. Written as DNA, the CDR3 is TGTGCCAGTAGTATTTTCGGGAACACTGAAGCTTTCTTT. Translating gives CASSIFGNTEAFF.

V gene TRBV7-8 combines with J gene TRBJ1-3; maybe TRBD1 (5 bases). The ends were cut back, 2 bases at V and 0 bases at J, with 14 bases in the middle. This CDR3 is 17 amino acids long. Germline V gene sequence: CDR1 SGHVS, CDR2 FQNEAQ. CDR3 DNA: TGTGCCAGCAGCTTACGCAGGGAGAGGGACTCTGGAAACACCATATATTTT. It is translated as CASSLRRERDSGNTIYF. Drawing the rest from reference TRBV7-8 and TRBJ1-3, the complete variable domain is GAGVSQSPRYKVAKRGQDVALRCDPISGHVSLFWYQQALGQGPEFLTYFQNEAQLDKSGLPSDRFFAERPEGSVSTLKIQRTQQEDSAVYLCASSLRRERDSGNTIYFGEGSWLTVV.

This clonotype has only one observation. This chain connects TRBV10-3 to TRBJ2-5, with D unresolved. Deletions cut 6 bases from V and 0 bases from J, with 11 bases between. Germline CDR1 is ENHRY and CDR2 is SYGVKD. The CDR3 has 14 residues. This CDR3 is CAISKLRDQETQYF. The CDR3 nucleotides are TGTGCCATCAGCAAACTGAGAGACCAAGAGACCCAGTACTTC.

This clonotype appeared once. The chain links TRBV25-1 to TRBJ1-2, with D perhaps matching TRBD1 (5 bases). This CDR3 is built from 14 residues. CDR1 is MGHDK and CDR2 is SYGVNS in the germline V gene. The CDR3 spells CAKSVTGDLWGYTF. CDR3 DNA sequence: TGTGCTAAGTCGGTTACAGGAGACCTATGGGGCTACACCTTC.

The chain has TRBV20-1 and TRBJ2-3; the match to TRBD1 covers 11 bases. V gave up 6 bases and J gave up 3 bases; unmatched junction bases: 8. Germline loops: CDR1 DFQATT, CDR2 SNEGSKA (reference sequence). The CDR3 is 15 residues long. DNA for the CDR3: TGCAGTGCGAGGGACAGGGGGGGCGGGACAGATACGCAGTATTTT. This translates into CSARDRGGGTDTQYF.

This clonotype was found many times. The genes are TRBV15 and TRBJ1-6; D gene unclear. Germline assignment: CDR1 LNHNV and CDR2 YYDKDF (reference sequence). The CDR3 runs to 12 residues. V was trimmed by 0 bases and J by 10 bases, leaving 4 bases between them. The CDR3 DNA reads as TGTGCCACCAGCAGAGATGGCTCACCCCTCCACTTT. Encoded protein: CATSRDGSPLHF.

This chain links TRBV19 with TRBJ1-5, with 9 nucleotides matching TRBD1. V lost 0 bases and J lost 6; bases outside the gene matches: 15. Germline assignment: CDR1 LNHDA and CDR2 SQIVND (reference sequence). This CDR3 contains 19 residues. This chain's CDR3 is CASSIDLRGPQTGGQPQHF. DNA for the CDR3: TGTGCCAGTAGTATAGATCTTCGGGGGCCTCAGACAGGGGGTCAGCCCCAGCATTTT.

The sample holds a few counts of this clonotype. This chain connects TRBV5-1 to TRBJ1-1; 9 bases line up with TRBD1. The V segment lost 0 bases and the J segment 6 bases; nucleotides outside the gene matches: 15. This CDR3 comprises 18 residues. Germline CDR1 reads SGHRS; CDR2 reads YFSETQ. This CDR3 reads CASSLGRTGDYLGAEAFF. DNA for the CDR3: TGCGCCAGCAGCTTGGGTAGGACAGGGGATTACCTGGGCGCTGAAGCTTTCTTT. The whole variable domain, filled in from reference TRBV5-1 and TRBJ1-1, reads KAGVTQTPRYLIKTRGQQVTLSCSPISGHRSVSWYQQTPGQGLQFLFEYFSETQRNKGNFPGRFSGRQFSNSRSEMNVSTLELGDSALYLCASSLGRTGDYLGAEAFFGQGTRLTVV.

This clonotype was counted a few times. The junction shows a germline mismatch at one end, possibly a read error. The chain uses TRBV11-2 and TRBJ2-7, with D maybe TRBD2 (6 bases). Germline CDR1 is SGHAT and CDR2 is FQNNGV. The CDR3 runs to 16 residues. The CDR3 loop reads CASRLVAGTQSYEQYF. CDR3 nucleotides: TGTGCCAGCCGCTTAGTTGCCGGGACTCAGTCCTACGAGCAGTACTTC.

The sample holds a few counts of this clonotype. This chain links TRBV25-1 with TRBJ2-1; D unresolved. Germline-derived CDR1 and CDR2 are MGHDK and SYGVNS. The CDR3 totals 16 residues. The V end lost 6 bases, the J end lost 5 bases, and 20 bases lay between the germline ends. The CDR3 DNA reads TGTGCCAGCAGCGTAGTTAGCAACCCCTTCAACAATGAGCAGTTCTTC. Translating gives CASSVVSNPFNNEQFF.

The chain couples TRBV11-2 to TRBJ2-6; the D is unclear. V was pared by 3 bases and J by 3 bases, with 15 bases between. The CDR3 sequence is 17 residues long. The germline CDR1 and CDR2 sequences are SGHAT and FQNNGV. CDR3 sequence: CASSLFSRIGGANVLTF. The CDR3 region has the DNA TGTGCCAGCAGCTTGTTTTCCAGGATCGGTGGGGCCAACGTCCTGACTTTC.

The chain joins TRBV12-3 or TRBV12-4 to TRBJ1-1, with 8 bases fitting TRBD1. This CDR3 is 15 amino acids long. V was clipped by 5 bases and J by 5 bases; unmatched bases: 10. The CDR3: CASSITGTGITEAFF. CDR3 nucleotides: TGTGCCAGCAGTATAACCGGGACAGGAATTACTGAAGCTTTCTTT.

As regards this clonotype: The junction and the germline gene differ at one end; a read error may be behind it. The chain employs TRBV6-1 and TRBJ1-1; possible D gene TRBD1, 5 bases. The CDR3 extends over 15 amino acids. CDR1 MNHNS and CDR2 SASEGT come from the germline V gene. The CDR3 region has the DNA TGTGCCTGCAGTGAAGATAGCCGCGGGGCCACTGAAGCTTTCTTT. Translating gives CACSEDSRGATEAFF.

This clonotype showed up many times. The CDR3 region has the DNA TGTGCCAGCAGTCAGACAGGTATTTGGGAGCAGTACTTC. It encodes CASSQTGIWEQYF. The rearrangement uses TRBV6-1 and TRBJ2-7; D is perhaps TRBD1 (6 bases). Trimming took 5 bases from V and 7 from J, leaving 15 bases between them. The CDR3 loop spans 13 amino acids. The germline V gene has CDR1 MNHNS and CDR2 SASEGT.

This clonotype occurred many times. The V gene is TRBV29-1, the J gene TRBJ2-3; no clear D gene. This CDR3 comprises 12 residues. V lost 3 bases to trimming and J lost 1 base, with 5 bases between them. From germline, CDR1 is SQVTM and CDR2 ANQGSEA. CDR3 sequence reads: CSVDTGTDTQYF. CDR3 bases: TGCAGCGTTGATACAGGCACAGATACGCAGTATTTT.

This clonotype was recorded many times. The chain uses TRBV7-3 and TRBJ1-6; no clear D gene. The CDR3 is 15 residues long. V was trimmed by 2 bases and J by 4 bases, leaving 9 bases between them. Germline lookup yields CDR1 SGHTA and CDR2 FQGTGA. The CDR3 DNA reads TGTGCCAGCAGCTTAGGTCGGGGATATAATTCACCCCTCCACTTT. Translating it yields CASSLGRGYNSPLHF.

This clonotype was found a few times. V usage is TRBV20-1 and J usage is TRBJ2-2, with D perhaps TRBD1 (6 bases). Trimming stripped 6 bases from V and 6 bases from J, with 11 bases between. Germline V lookup: CDR1 DFQATT, CDR2 SNEGSKA (reference sequence). The CDR3 length is 12 residues. The CDR3 region is CSARKGAGELFF. As DNA, the CDR3 is TGCAGTGCCCGAAAGGGGGCCGGGGAGCTGTTTTTT.

The chain has TRBV25-1 and TRBJ2-5, with 9 nucleotides matching TRBD1. This CDR3 spans 14 amino acids. Germline CDR1 MGHDK, CDR2 SYGVNS. J gave up 10 bases and V 3 bases, and 9 bases lay outside the gene matches. CDR3 nucleotides: TGTGCCAGCAGTGAGCCGGGACAGGGTCGTATCCAGTACTTC. This gives the protein CASSEPGQGRIQYF. Together with reference TRBV25-1 and TRBJ2-5, the CDR3 gives the full variable domain: EADIYQTPRYLVIGTGKKITLECSQTMGHDKMYWYQQDPGMELHLIHYSYGVNSTEKGDLSSESTVSRIRTEHFPLTLESARPSHTSQYLCASSEPGQGRIQYFGPGTRLLVL.

This clonotype has only one observation. This chain joins TRBV5-6 and TRBJ1-4, with TRBD1 matching 10 bases. V lost 4 bases to trimming and J lost 2 bases; unmatched junction nucleotides: 5. Germline loops: CDR1 SGHDT, CDR2 YYEEEE. The CDR3 extends over 16 amino acids. This chain's CDR3 is CASSVPGQGTNEKLFF. The CDR3 DNA follows: TGTGCCAGCAGCGTCCCGGGACAGGGGACTAATGAAAAACTGTTTTTT.

This clonotype was seen only a few times. The chain combines TRBV20-1 with TRBJ2-1; 8 nucleotides agree with TRBD2. Germline V gene data show CDR1 as DFQATT and CDR2 as SNEGSKA (reference sequence). CDR3 size: 16 residues. J gave up 0 bases and V 4 bases, and 8 bases lay outside the gene matches. The CDR3 protein is CSATTTGTSSYNEQFF. CDR3 coding DNA: TGCAGTGCTACTACTACCGGGACTAGCTCCTACAATGAGCAGTTCTTC.

This clonotype was seen a handful of times. The gene calls are TRBV20-1 and TRBJ2-1, with D unresolved. The CDR3 covers 12 residues. Per the germline V gene, CDR1 is DFQATT and CDR2 is SNEGSKA (reference sequence). Trimming stripped 6 bases from V and 4 bases from J, with 10 bases between. CDR3: CSAPMGYNEQFF. DNA of the CDR3: TGCAGTGCCCCGATGGGGTACAATGAGCAGTTCTTC.

This chain links TRBV6-1 with TRBJ2-7, with D perhaps assigned TRBD1 or TRBD2 (5 bases each). The germline gives CDR1 MNHNS, CDR2 SASEGT. CDR3 size: 14 residues. Between the trimmed V and J ends, which lost 4 bases and 3 bases, there was a span of 13 bases. CDR3 sequence (DNA): TGTGCCAGCAGTGCCCCGGGTGGGGGCTACGAGCAGTACTTC. Protein product: CASSAPGGGYEQYF.